The clone carrying this T cell receptor (beta chain) came up many times. This CDR3 has 16 amino acids. With V trimmed by 8 bases and J by 6 bases, 17 bases remained unmatched. The sample belongs to a study of regulatory T cells in long-lasting Graves disease. HTBI primers from iRepertoire and Arm-PCR of CDR3 regions yielded the TCR beta libraries. TCRdb reprocessed the multiplex PCR reads via MiXCR and lists one record per CDR3 protein. Here the sample spans roughly 510,000 distinct CDR3 sequences, about 16% being singletons. Documented time point: newly diagnosed GD, antithyroid drugs for less than 3 months. Extracted RNA from PBMCs served as the source of the TCR library. Another study also made use of these data, one on T cells in Graves' hyperthyroidism and ophthalmopathy. Per that study: Uncontrolled infection, other autoimmune disease, pregnancy or lactation barred patients from enrollment. A model built on 13 V-J features separated ophthalmopathy from stable hyperthyroidism.

The chain has TRBV12-3 or TRBV12-4 and TRBJ2-5, with 8 bases aligning to TRBD2. The receptor was isolated from a man in his late teens or twenties with Graves disease. Sequencing used peripheral blood mononuclear cells (PBMCs), obtained at new diagnosis, from a patient treated with antithyroid drugs. CDR3 DNA sequence: TGTGCCAGCCGGATTTCACTAGCGGTCCAAGAGAAGACCCAGTACTTC. It specifies CASRISLAVQEKTQYF.